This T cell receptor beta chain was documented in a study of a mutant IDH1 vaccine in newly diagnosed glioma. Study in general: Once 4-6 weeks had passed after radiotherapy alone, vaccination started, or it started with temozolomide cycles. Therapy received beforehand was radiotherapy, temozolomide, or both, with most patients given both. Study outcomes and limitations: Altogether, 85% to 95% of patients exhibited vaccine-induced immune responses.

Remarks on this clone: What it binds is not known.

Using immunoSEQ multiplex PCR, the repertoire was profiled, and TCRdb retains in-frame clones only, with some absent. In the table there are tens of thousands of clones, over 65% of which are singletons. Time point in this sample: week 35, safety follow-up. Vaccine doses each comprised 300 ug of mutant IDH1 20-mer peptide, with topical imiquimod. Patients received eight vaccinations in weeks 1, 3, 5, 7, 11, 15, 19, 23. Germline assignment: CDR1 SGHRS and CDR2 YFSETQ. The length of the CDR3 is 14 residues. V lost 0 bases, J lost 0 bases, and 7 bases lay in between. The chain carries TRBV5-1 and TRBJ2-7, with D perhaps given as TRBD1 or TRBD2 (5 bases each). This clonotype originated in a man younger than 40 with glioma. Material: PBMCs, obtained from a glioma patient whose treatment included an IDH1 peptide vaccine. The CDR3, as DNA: TGCGCCAGCAGCTTGGGGGACGGCTCCTACGAGCAGTACTTC. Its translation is CASSLGDGSYEQYF.